This T cell receptor (beta chain) was captured in a study of Graves' ophthalmopathy and Graves' hyperthyroidism. Study-wide background: Peripheral blood collection took place at initial diagnosis, before any treatment.

The CDR3 covers 16 residues. Germline V gives CDR1 MNHEY, CDR2 SVGAGI. V lost 5 bases and J lost 4, with 18 bases in between. General observations from the study: Most thyroid-expanded clonotypes exceeding 0.001 frequency were also found in blood.

For this clonotype: No antigen is known for it.

Clinical symptoms, serum thyroxine, TRAb, thyroid ultrasound and orbital computed tomography formed the basis of diagnosis. The PBMCs originated from over 9 ml of fresh peripheral blood. RNA served as the template for amplifying TCR beta CDR3 regions. Amplification began with first-round RT-PCR using HTBI primers, then second-round multiplex PCR was performed. One entry per CDR3 protein, called by TCRdb with MiXCR from the multiplex PCR reads. The sample shows 740,000 or so distinct CDR3 sequences, 40% of them seen only once. This TCR derives from an adult man with Graves' ophthalmopathy. V is TRBV6-5 and J is TRBJ1-3; a possible D gene is TRBD1 (6 bases). The sample consisted of peripheral blood. CDR3 nucleotides: TGTGCCAGCAGTGAATCACCAGGGGCGATGGGAAACACCATATATTTT. Residues: CASSESPGAMGNTIYF.